The rows below give T cell receptor beta chains drawn from one sample of a study of cytomegalovirus exposure and HLA in healthy donors. Data came from immunoSEQ multiplex PCR; TCRdb stores just in-frame clones and leaves some out. The table shows roughly 170,000 clones, with roughly 85% occurring only once. The sample comprised PBMCs. These receptors all come from a male donor in good health and CMV-seronegative. The CDR3 runs from the conserved cysteine through the conserved F or W. A D gene is named only where the DNA matches it firmly. Expanded clones are given a class, and other clones once, few, many or no size at all.

clone size	D gene	V gene	J gene	CDR3 protein	CDR3 DNA
.	TRBD1	TRBV7-9	TRBJ2-7	CASSRTGASSSYEQYF	TGTGCCAGCAGCCGGACAGGGGCCTCGAGCTCCTACGAGCAGTACTTC
.	.	TRBV28	TRBJ2-5	CASSPLVAEGRETQYF	TGTGCCAGCAGTCCCCTCGTAGCGGAAGGCCGGGAGACCCAGTACTTC
.	.	TRBV14	TRBJ1-4	CASSQGPGLGTVKLFF	TGTGCCAGCAGCCAAGGTCCCGGCTTGGGCACTGTAAAACTGTTTTTT
.	TRBD2	TRBV5-1	TRBJ2-5	CASSQTSGGQETQYF	TGCGCCAGCAGCCAAACGTCGGGGGGCCAAGAGACCCAGTACTTC
.	.	TRBV18	TRBJ2-7	CASSPKQGYEQYF	TGTGCCAGCTCACCTAAACAGGGCTACGAGCAGTACTTC
.	TRBD1	TRBV5-6	TRBJ1-5	CASSWGQGRRSNQPQHF	TGTGCCAGCAGCTGGGGACAGGGAAGACGTAGCAATCAGCCCCAGCATTTT
.	.	TRBV27	TRBJ1-1	CASSPRQAEVRWNTEAFF	TGTGCCAGCAGCCCTCGACAGGCTGAGGTCAGGTGGAACACTGAAGCTTTCTTT
.	.	TRBV7-2	TRBJ1-1	CASSQRPEAEAFF	TGTGCCAGCAGCCAGAGACCGGAGGCTGAAGCTTTCTTT
.	.	TRBV5-8	TRBJ1-1	CASSLAPGKNTEAFF	TGTGCCAGCAGCTTGGCCCCAGGGAAGAACACTGAAGCTTTCTTT
.	.	TRBV5-4	TRBJ1-1	CASSSSASTVEAFF	TGTGCCAGCAGCTCATCAGCCTCGACAGTTGAAGCTTTCTTT
.	TRBD1	TRBV9	TRBJ2-6	CASSVAHRGPGANVLTF	TGTGCCAGCAGCGTAGCTCACAGGGGACCTGGGGCCAACGTCCTGACTTTC
.	TRBD2	TRBV6-5	TRBJ2-7	CASKLGGTREQYF	TGTGCCAGCAAGTTGGGGGGGACCCGCGAGCAGTACTTC
.	.	TRBV9	TRBJ2-5	CASSVGASGGGAETQYF	TGTGCCAGCAGCGTCGGGGCTTCTGGGGGGGGCGCGGAGACCCAGTACTTC
.	TRBD2	TRBV5-4	TRBJ2-3	CASSFGLAGEGDTQYF	TGTGCCAGCAGCTTCGGACTAGCGGGGGAGGGAGATACGCAGTATTTT
.	.	TRBV19	TRBJ1-5	CASSMAPKGLNNQPQHF	TGTGCCAGTAGTATGGCCCCCAAGGGGCTGAACAATCAGCCCCAGCATTTT
.	TRBD2	TRBV12-5	TRBJ2-7	CASGRTSGSHEQYF	TGTGCTAGTGGTCGGACTAGCGGGAGCCACGAGCAGTACTTC
.	.	TRBV9	TRBJ2-3	CASSVEGLAKDTQYF	TGTGCCAGCAGCGTAGAAGGTCTAGCGAAAGATACGCAGTATTTT
.	.	TRBV28	TRBJ1-4	CASSLYDIGRVEKLFF	TGTGCCAGCAGTTTATATGATATAGGCAGGGTAGAAAAACTGTTTTTT
.	TRBD1	TRBV7-9	TRBJ1-1	CASSLMTGTDTEAFF	TGTGCCAGCAGCTTGATGACAGGGACGGACACTGAAGCTTTCTTT
.	TRBD1	TRBV6-1	TRBJ2-7	CASSEWTGGNYEQYF	TGTGCCAGCAGTGAATGGACAGGGGGCAACTACGAGCAGTACTTC
.	.	TRBV5-6	TRBJ1-3	CASSFTGNTIYF	TGTGCCAGCAGCTTCACTGGAAACACCATATATTTT
.	.	TRBV5-1	TRBJ1-6	CASSFYRVNNSPLHF	TGCGCCAGCAGCTTCTACAGGGTAAATAATTCACCCCTCCACTTT
few	TRBD1	TRBV27	TRBJ2-1	CASSFEGQGFGEQFF	TGTGCCAGCAGTTTTGAGGGACAGGGGTTCGGTGAGCAGTTCTTC
.	TRBD2	TRBV7-2	TRBJ2-1	CASSLASGRRNEQFF	TGTGCCAGCAGCTTAGCCAGCGGGAGGAGGAATGAGCAGTTCTTC
.	TRBD1	TRBV6-1	TRBJ1-4	CASRKTGTGIEKLFF	TGTGCCAGCAGGAAGACCGGGACAGGGATTGAAAAACTGTTTTTT
.	TRBD1	TRBV7-9	TRBJ1-1	CASILQGALGTEAFF	TGTGCCAGCATCCTACAGGGGGCTTTGGGGACTGAAGCTTTCTTT
.	TRBD2	TRBV30	TRBJ2-7	CAWRGLAGYPYEQYF	TGTGCCTGGAGGGGACTAGCGGGATATCCCTACGAGCAGTACTTC